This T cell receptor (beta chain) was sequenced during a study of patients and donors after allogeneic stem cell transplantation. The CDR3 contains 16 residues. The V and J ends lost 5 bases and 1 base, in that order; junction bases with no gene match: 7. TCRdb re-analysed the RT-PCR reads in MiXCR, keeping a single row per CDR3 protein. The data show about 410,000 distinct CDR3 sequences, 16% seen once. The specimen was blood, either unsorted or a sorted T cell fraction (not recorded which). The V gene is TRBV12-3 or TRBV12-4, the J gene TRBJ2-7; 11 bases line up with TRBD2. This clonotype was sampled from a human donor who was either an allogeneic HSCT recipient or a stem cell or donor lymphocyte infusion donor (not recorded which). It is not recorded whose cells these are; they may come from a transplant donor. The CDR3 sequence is CASSLGTSGPSYEQYF. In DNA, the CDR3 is TGTGCCAGCAGTCTGGGGACTAGCGGCCCATCCTACGAGCAGTACTTC.